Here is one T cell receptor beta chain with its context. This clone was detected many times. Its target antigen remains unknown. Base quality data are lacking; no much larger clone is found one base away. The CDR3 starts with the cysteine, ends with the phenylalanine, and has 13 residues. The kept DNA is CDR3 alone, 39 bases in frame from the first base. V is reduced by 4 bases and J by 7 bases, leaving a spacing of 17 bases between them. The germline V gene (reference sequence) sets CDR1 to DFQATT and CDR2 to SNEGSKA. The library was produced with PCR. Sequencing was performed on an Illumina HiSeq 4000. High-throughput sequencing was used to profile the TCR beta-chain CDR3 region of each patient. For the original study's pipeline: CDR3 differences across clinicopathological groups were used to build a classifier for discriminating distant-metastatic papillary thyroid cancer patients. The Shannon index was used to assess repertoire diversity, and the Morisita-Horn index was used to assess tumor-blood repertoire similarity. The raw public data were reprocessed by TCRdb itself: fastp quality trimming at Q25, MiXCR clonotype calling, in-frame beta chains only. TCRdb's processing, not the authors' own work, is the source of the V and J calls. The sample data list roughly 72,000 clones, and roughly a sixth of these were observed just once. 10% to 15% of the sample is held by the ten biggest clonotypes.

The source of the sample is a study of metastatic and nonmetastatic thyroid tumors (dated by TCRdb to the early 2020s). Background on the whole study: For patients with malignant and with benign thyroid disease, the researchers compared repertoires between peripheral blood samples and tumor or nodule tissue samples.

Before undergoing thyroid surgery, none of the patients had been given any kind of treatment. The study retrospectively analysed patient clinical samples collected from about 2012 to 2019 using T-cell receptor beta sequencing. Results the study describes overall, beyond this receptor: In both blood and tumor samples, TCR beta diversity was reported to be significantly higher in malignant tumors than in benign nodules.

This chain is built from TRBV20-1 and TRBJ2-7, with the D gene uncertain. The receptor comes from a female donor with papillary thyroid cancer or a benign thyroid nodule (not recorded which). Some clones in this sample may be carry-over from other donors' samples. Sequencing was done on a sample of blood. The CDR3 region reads CSATSGSAGEQYF. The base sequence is TGCAGTGCTACTTCCGGCTCCGCCGGAGAGCAGTACTTC.